What follows are 21 T cell receptor beta chains derived from one specimen sequenced in a study of spatial heterogeneity in lung cancer. Each CDR3 protein gets one entry after TCRdb re-called the 5' RACE reads with MiXCR. The sample yields about 36,000 distinct CDR3 sequences, roughly 8% seen once. As for time point: blood at routine non-recurrence follow-up after resection. The starting material was PBMCs, obtained at follow-up. The receptors come from a male donor with early-stage non-small cell lung cancer.

This clonotype was seen at least ten times. V and J are TRBV18 and TRBJ2-5; no reliable D call. V lost 3 bases to trimming and J lost 5 bases, with 16 bases between them. Looked up from germline, CDR1 is KGHSH and CDR2 is LQKENI. This CDR3 has 15 amino acids. The CDR3 is CASSPPSLGSETQYF. CDR3 DNA sequence: TGTGCCAGCTCACCGCCGAGTCTGGGCTCGGAGACCCAGTACTTC.

This clonotype occurred many times. The V gene is TRBV7-8, the J gene TRBJ2-7; 10 bases map to TRBD2. CDR3 length equals 18 residues. Germline assignment: CDR1 SGHVS and CDR2 FQNEAQ. V lost 5 bases, J lost 0 bases, and 13 bases stayed unmatched. This CDR3 reads CASSVHSGGSKFSYEQYF. The CDR3 DNA reads as TGTGCCAGCAGCGTCCATAGCGGGGGGTCAAAATTCTCCTACGAGCAGTACTTC.

The table lists this clonotype with many counts. This rearrangement joins TRBV18 to TRBJ2-2; D is undetermined. The CDR3 consists of 14 residues. Trimming shortened V by 2 bases and J by 2 bases, and 6 bases separated the two germline ends. CDR1 is KGHSH, CDR2 LQKENI, per germline. The CDR3 nucleotides read TGTGCCAGCTCACCAGGGTCCAACACCGGGGAGCTGTTTTTT. This translates into CASSPGSNTGELFF.

This clonotype was seen many times. This chain uses TRBV3-1 with TRBJ1-1; D ambiguous. Germline CDR1 reads LGHDT; CDR2 reads YNNKEL (reference sequence). The CDR3 consists of 13 residues. V was cut by 1 base and J by 1 base, with 4 bases left in between. This CDR3 is CASSQGGNTEAFF. CDR3 nucleotides: TGTGCCAGCAGCCAAGGTGGGAACACTGAAGCTTTCTTT.

This clonotype showed up many times. The V and J genes are TRBV27 and TRBJ2-7; 8 bases align to TRBD1. The length of the CDR3 is 13 residues. Trimming at V came to 6 bases and at J to 5 bases, leaving 6 bases not matched to a gene. Germline loops: CDR1 MNHEY, CDR2 SMNVEV (reference sequence). CDR3 loop: CASRTGAINEQYF. The DNA of the CDR3 is TGTGCCAGCAGGACAGGGGCCATCAACGAGCAGTACTTC.

Concerning this clonotype itself: Since a much larger clone is just one base distant, this may be a read error. J is TRBJ2-2 and V is TRBV7-3; TRBD2 matches at 10 bases. The germline V gene encodes CDR1 SGHTA and CDR2 FQGTGA. The CDR3 has 15 amino acids. This CDR3 reads CASSPRLAGVGVLFF. DNA of the CDR3: TGTGCCAGCAGCCCCCGACTAGCGGGCGTCGGGGTGCTGTTTTTT.

The table lists this clonotype with many counts. The chain carries TRBV19 and TRBJ2-3, with D maybe TRBD1 (6 bases). CDR1 is LNHDA, CDR2 SQIVND, per germline (reference sequence). V dropped 5 bases and J dropped 2 bases, with 14 bases sitting between them. CDR3 length: 15 amino acids. In DNA form, the CDR3 reads TGTGCCAGTAGTGCCCAGGGACATTTCACAGATACGCAGTATTTT. It specifies CASSAQGHFTDTQYF.

This chain links TRBV5-6 with TRBJ2-2; D might be TRBD1 (6 bases). Trimming removed 4 bases at V and 0 bases at J, with 13 bases between. Germline V gives CDR1 SGHDT, CDR2 YYEEEE. CDR3 size: 16 residues. The CDR3 is CASSIGTQANTGELFF. CDR3 DNA: TGTGCCAGCAGCATCGGGACACAAGCGAACACCGGGGAGCTGTTTTTT.

This clonotype was detected many times. The chain employs TRBV11-2 and TRBJ2-7, with TRBD2 identical over 13 bases. Germline values: CDR1 SGHAT, CDR2 FQNNGV. This CDR3 spans 15 amino acids. V lost 5 bases and J lost 3; bases outside the gene matches: 4. CDR3 sequence: CASSQGLAGVYEQYF. The CDR3 nucleotides read TGTGCCAGCAGCCAAGGACTAGCGGGGGTCTACGAGCAGTACTTC.

This clonotype was seen at least ten times. This chain uses TRBV6-1 with TRBJ2-1, with 12 nucleotides matching TRBD2. V trimming: 0 bases; J trimming: 4 bases; junction bases outside the gene matches: 7. In germline, CDR1 is MNHNS, CDR2 SASEGT. This CDR3 comprises 18 residues. The CDR3 DNA reads as TGTGCCAGCAGTGAAGCGGGGGTAGGACTAGCGGGATACAATGAGCAGTTCTTC. It encodes CASSEAGVGLAGYNEQFF.

On this clonotype: Since a much larger clone is just one base distant, this may be a read error. This sequence joins TRBV29-1 and TRBJ1-1, with TRBD1 as a possible D gene (6 bases). The CDR3 length is 12 residues. Germline loops: CDR1 SQVTM, CDR2 ANQGSEA. Trimming removed 5 bases from V and 5 bases from J, with 12 bases in between. CDR3 sequence (DNA): TGCAGCGTTAGAGGGGGGCATACTGAAGCTTTCTTT. Translation: CSVRGGHTEAFF.

This clonotype was observed many times. The V and J genes are TRBV14 and TRBJ2-3, with D hard to call. V dropped 1 base and J dropped 4 bases, with 12 bases sitting between them. This CDR3 spans 15 amino acids. Germline V gene sequence: CDR1 SGHDN, CDR2 FVKESK. CDR3 sequence (DNA): TGTGCCAGCAGCCAAGTCTTCGTCAATCCAGATACGCAGTATTTT. Translated: CASSQVFVNPDTQYF.

This clonotype appeared many times. The chain joins TRBV7-2 to TRBJ2-3; 10 positions agree with TRBD2. V shed 6 bases and J 4 bases; nucleotides not matched to a gene: 7. Germline assignment: CDR1 SGHTA and CDR2 FQGNSA. The CDR3 loop spans 15 amino acids. CDR3 protein: CASRGTGLASDTQYF. The CDR3 DNA is TGTGCCAGCAGGGGGACGGGACTAGCGTCAGATACGCAGTATTTT.

This clonotype was recorded at least ten times. V gene TRBV19 combines with J gene TRBJ2-3, with TRBD2 matching 10 bases. CDR3 length equals 15 residues. Germline lookup yields CDR1 LNHDA and CDR2 SQIVND (reference sequence). J was trimmed by 10 bases and V by 3 bases; bases with no gene match: 10. CDR3 sequence (DNA): TGTGCCAGTAGTATGCTCGCTAGCGGGGGATGGGCGCAGTATTTT. Protein product: CASSMLASGGWAQYF.

The rearrangement joins TRBV20-1 to TRBJ2-5; D perhaps matches TRBD1 (5 bases). Germline lookup yields CDR1 DFQATT and CDR2 SNEGSKA (reference sequence). The CDR3 runs to 12 residues. With 3 bases removed from V and 9 bases from J, the gap between germline ends came to 14 bases. The DNA for the CDR3 is TGCAGTGCTAGGGACACCACCGAGGCCCAGTACTTC. It encodes CSARDTTEAQYF.

The sample holds many counts of this clonotype. The rearrangement uses TRBV6-2 or TRBV6-3 and TRBJ2-7, with D unresolved. Germline CDR1 and CDR2: MNHEY and SVGEGT. There are 12 residues in the CDR3. Between the trimmed V and J ends, which lost 5 bases and 4 bases, there was a span of 9 bases. The CDR3 nucleotides read TGTGCCAGCAGTCCGACCTCATACGAGCAGTACTTC. It is translated as CASSPTSYEQYF.

This clonotype was seen ten or more times. The chain couples TRBV7-9 to TRBJ2-1, with D perhaps TRBD1 (6 bases). Germline V gives CDR1 SEHNR, CDR2 FQNEAQ (reference sequence). CDR3 length equals 13 residues. CDR3 in DNA: TGTGCTACTACCTCAGGGGCGGACAATGAGCAGTTCTTC. Translated, it gives CATTSGADNEQFF.

There are a few counts of this clonotype. This chain joins TRBV6-1 and TRBJ1-1; D is unclear. CDR3 length: 13 amino acids. Germline assignment: CDR1 MNHNS and CDR2 SASEGT. Deletions cut 6 bases from V and 8 bases from J, with 16 bases between. Here the CDR3 reads CASRLEMGREAFF. The CDR3 DNA reads TGTGCCAGCAGGCTTGAAATGGGCAGGGAAGCTTTCTTT.

This clonotype occurred many times. The rearrangement links TRBV4-1 to TRBJ1-4; 7 positions match TRBD1. CDR3 size: 21 residues. V was clipped by 0 bases and J by 4 bases; unmatched bases: 20. Looked up from germline, CDR1 is MGHRA and CDR2 is YSYEKL. CDR3 nucleotide sequence: TGCGCCAGCAGCCAAGATCAGGGTCTTCGGGACAGAACCCGTAGTAATGAAAAACTGTTTTTT. Translated: CASSQDQGLRDRTRSNEKLFF.

Of note for this clonotype: A read error may explain this, as a much larger clone is one base away. CDR3 nucleotide sequence: TGTGCTAGTGGCTACGAGCTGTACTTC. Translated: CASGYELYF. This rearrangement joins TRBV12-5 to TRBJ2-7; D gene ambiguous. This CDR3 has 9 amino acids. Germline V lookup: CDR1 LGHNT, CDR2 FRNRAP. The entire variable domain, with the rest obtained from reference TRBV12-5 and TRBJ2-7, is as follows: DARVTQTPRHKVTEMGQEVTMRCQPILGHNTVFWYRQTMMQGLELLAYFRNRAPLDDSGMPKDRFSAEMPDATLATLKIQPSEPRDSAVYFCASGYELYFGPGTRLTVT.

The table lists this clonotype with many counts. This chain links TRBV7-2 with TRBJ2-7, with TRBD2 as a possible D gene (5 bases). The CDR3 totals 17 residues. V dropped 3 bases and J dropped 5 bases, with 23 bases sitting between them. CDR1 is SGHTA and CDR2 is FQGNSA in the germline V gene. The CDR3 protein is CASSFVTRAEPRDEQYF. The CDR3, as DNA: TGTGCCAGCAGCTTCGTTACAAGGGCGGAACCGAGGGACGAGCAGTACTTC.